This T cell receptor beta chain was profiled in a study of blood T cell repertoires in COVID-19. Study-wide background: From the United States, Italy and Spain came samples of acute and convalescent COVID-19. Sources were T cells, B-cell-depleted T cells, or PBMCs; the material itself was cDNA or gDNA.

There are 15 residues in the CDR3. The trim removed 1 base at V and 2 bases at J, leaving 1 base unmatched. Germline CDR1 reads SEHNR; CDR2 reads FQNEAQ (reference sequence). Recruited during active infection, patients (from Seattle) were subsequently followed longitudinally. In the original processing: Amplifying reference gene primers gave estimates of nucleated cell counts. Sequenced by immunoSEQ multiplex PCR; TCRdb stores in-frame clones only, minus some. That table furnishes V, J and clone size, whereas the DNA furnished D and trimming. The sample lists around 260,000 clones; about 90% were seen once. This clone was observed a single time.

The receptor's source is a woman between 70 and 85 years old with COVID-19, enrolled during active disease. The chain couples TRBV7-9 to TRBJ2-7; 11 positions match TRBD1. Sequencing input: peripheral blood. The CDR3 DNA reads as TGTGCCAGCAGCTTAGAGGGACAGGGGGCCTACGAGCAGTACTTC. Translating gives CASSLEGQGAYEQYF. Looking up the rest from reference TRBV7-9 and TRBJ2-7 gives the full variable domain: DTGVSQNPRHKITKRGQNVTFRCDPISEHNRLYWYRQTLGQGPEFLTYFQNEAQLEKSRLLSDRFSAERPKGSFSTLEIQRTEQGDSAMYLCASSLEGQGAYEQYFGPGTRLTVT.